These T cell receptor beta chains were read from a single sample in a study of OX40 agonist ivuxolimab in advanced cancers. Sequencing was performed with immunoSEQ multiplex PCR; in TCRdb, only in-frame clones are kept and a portion is missing. Here the sample spans about 71,000 clones, approximately 94% being singletons. The source material was CD4+ or CD8+ T cells sorted from blood, sampled in a trial of the OX40 agonist ivuxolimab. All receptors derive from an adult with an advanced solid tumor such as melanoma, head and neck, liver or kidney cancer. Both conserved end residues are part of each CDR3. The order of the fields is J gene, V gene, CDR3 length, CDR3 protein.

TRBJ2-3,TRBV15,16,CATSRDGTASTDTQYF
TRBJ2-7,TRBV6-5,13,CASSYSGDHEQYF
TRBJ1-2,TRBV4-2,15,CASSQTDQINYDYTF
TRBJ1-1,TRBV9,13,CASSPWGDTEAFF
TRBJ2-7,TRBV5-5,12,CASSLYSYEQYF
TRBJ1-4,TRBV28,14,CASSDRGENEKLFF
TRBJ1-1,TRBV28,13,CASSFGLWTEAFF
TRBJ2-2,TRBV14,16,CASSQDGLSDTGELFF
TRBJ2-1,TRBV7-3,21,CASSPVAPWGLAGHSYNEQFF
TRBJ1-2,TRBV10-1,15,CASSEGDPERVGYTF
TRBJ2-3,TRBV2,15,CASSQGGALTDTQYF
TRBJ2-7,TRBV5-1,15,CASSLVDRALSEQYF
TRBJ1-1,TRBV5-1,14,CASSAAWENTEAFF
TRBJ2-7,TRBV19,14,CASSPWTGSYEQYF
TRBJ1-1,TRBV7-9,14,CASSLGGLGTEAFF
TRBJ2-1,TRBV14,17,CASSRIAGGLVGNEQFF
TRBJ2-5,TRBV15,13,CATVEGNQETQYF
TRBJ1-1,TRBV12-5,18,CASGLETGQGRWDTEAFF
TRBJ2-7,TRBV4-1,16,CASSQGGMGSRYEQYF
TRBJ2-5,TRBV7-6,14,CASNQGGEGETQYF
TRBJ2-7,TRBV10-3,14,CAIRTSAGGYEQYF
TRBJ1-4,TRBV4-1,16,CASSQEKTRLKEKLFF
TRBJ2-2,TRBV11-3,17,CASSLAPPGQGGGELFF
TRBJ2-1,TRBV7-9,15,CASERQRGEGSEQFF
TRBJ1-5,TRBV27,12,CASSPPGQPQHF
TRBJ2-2,TRBV14,15,CASSHKKRDPGELFF
TRBJ2-1,TRBV10-2,15,CASSGAGVPYNEQFF
TRBJ1-1,TRBV14,15,CASSQVSGMNTEAFF
TRBJ2-5,TRBV27,14,CASSLRGVRETQYF
TRBJ1-1,TRBV19,14,CASSMAGGNTEAFF
TRBJ2-4,TRBV27,15,CASSLSMGYGNIQYF
TRBJ2-2,TRBV4-3,17,CASSQNRVKGNTGELFF
TRBJ2-1,TRBV29-1,17,CSVEDPSGRAVYNEQFF
TRBJ1-1,TRBV2,15,CASSERGGLVTEAFF
TRBJ1-2,TRBV6-4,14,CASSPGRGPYGYTF
TRBJ2-3,TRBV6-4,15,CASSGTGGGTDTQYF
TRBJ1-4,TRBV5-6,19,CASSYNRGQFGLTNEKLFF
TRBJ2-7,TRBV28,13,CASRPRGPYEQYF
TRBJ1-6,TRBV7-9,12,CASSLGDSPLHF
TRBJ1-1,TRBV4-3,15,CASSQWGGAGTEAFF
TRBJ1-1,TRBV4-1,17,CASSQESGVGWDTEAFF
TRBJ2-7,TRBV5-6,16,CASSQAPGGATYEQYF
TRBJ2-1,TRBV5-1,13,CASRRLAHVEQFF
TRBJ1-1,TRBV7-9,15,CASSPEGVGVAEAFF
TRBJ1-5,TRBV13,15,CASTLRGSDNQPQHF
TRBJ1-1,TRBV27,16,CASSPRDRGRNTEAFF
TRBJ1-1,TRBV5-4,12,CASSQGSAEAFF
TRBJ2-5,TRBV15,14,CATSRDPEQETQYF
TRBJ2-3,TRBV7-8,15,CASRLGSRLTDTQYF
TRBJ1-2,TRBV6-5,13,CASSPGTVYGYTF
TRBJ1-1,TRBV7-6,16,CASSTLPGQGAPEAFF
TRBJ2-3,TRBV15,12,CATQQGTDTQYF
NA,TRBV19,14,CASSIADNSYEQYF
TRBJ2-7,TRBV11-2,16,CASSLFFSQGLDEQYF
TRBJ2-7,TRBV30,18,CAWSVPYTRQVPSYEQYF